Below are 16 T cell receptor beta chains sequenced from a single sample in a study of blood T cell repertoires in COVID-19 (dated by TCRdb to about 2020). Preparation of the library involved the immunoSEQ multiplex PCR assay. TCRdb stores this immuneACCESS table with in-frame sequences only. Part of the clones is absent; in the studies checked, under half of the shortfall reflects unresolved V genes, and no reason is known for the rest. The sample table records roughly 300,000 clones; around nine tenths of these occur just once. Nearly 7% of the sample belongs to the ten largest clones. What was sequenced was peripheral blood. These receptors were obtained from a woman between 25 and 40 years old with COVID-19, enrolled during active disease.

The chain couples TRBV9 to TRBJ2-7, with 8 nucleotides matching TRBD2. V gave up 3 bases and J gave up 0 bases; unmatched junction bases: 8. Per germline, CDR1 SGDLS and CDR2 YYNGEE. The CDR3 is 16 amino acids. CDR3 sequence: CASSGNSGTGSYEQYF. The CDR3 nucleotides read TGTGCCAGCAGCGGGAATAGCGGGACCGGCTCCTACGAGCAGTACTTC. The full variable domain, completed using reference TRBV9 and TRBJ2-7, is DSGVTQTPKHLITATGQRVTLRCSPRSGDLSVYWYQQSLDQGLQFLIQYYNGEERAKGNILERFSAQQFPDLHSELNLSSLELGDSALYFCASSGNSGTGSYEQYFGPGTRLTVT.

The rearrangement uses TRBV28 and TRBJ1-2, with 9 bases that match TRBD1. CDR1 is MDHEN, CDR2 SYDVKM, per germline. There are 14 residues in the CDR3. The V gene end was trimmed by 2 bases and the J gene end by 6 bases; junction bases not matched to a gene: 4. CDR3 in DNA: TGTGCCAGCAGTTTAGGGGACAGGGTTGATGGCTACACCTTC. Amino acid sequence: CASSLGDRVDGYTF.

The chain uses TRBV6-2 or TRBV6-3 and TRBJ2-7; D is unresolved. The V end lost 5 bases, the J end lost 6 bases, and 11 bases lay between the germline ends. Germline V lookup: CDR1 MNHEY, CDR2 SVGEGT. The CDR3 extends over 12 amino acids. CDR3 sequence: CASSHTPGEQYF. The CDR3 region has the DNA TGTGCCAGCAGTCACACTCCGGGCGAGCAGTACTTC.

This clone was seen just once. The chain has TRBV2 and TRBJ2-3, with 8 bases fitting TRBD2. With V trimmed by 4 bases and J by 6 bases, 6 bases remained unmatched. This CDR3 is built from 14 residues. The germline V gene encodes CDR1 SNHLY and CDR2 FYNNEI. The CDR3 DNA is TGTGCCAGCAGTGCAGCGGGAGTAAGTGATACGCAGTATTTT. Amino acids: CASSAAGVSDTQYF. The variable domain in full, with the rest retrieved from reference TRBV2 and TRBJ2-3, is EPEVTQTPSHQVTQMGQEVILRCVPISNHLYFYWYRQILGQKVEFLVSFYNNEISEKSEIFDDQFSVERPDGSNFTLKIRSTKLEDSAMYFCASSAAGVSDTQYFGPGTRLTVL.

The chain couples TRBV5-5 to TRBJ1-4; TRBD1 might be the D (6 bases). This CDR3 spans 13 amino acids. The ends were cut back, 4 bases at V and 8 bases at J, with 12 bases in the middle. Germline V lookup: CDR1 SGHKS, CDR2 YYEKEE (reference sequence). DNA of the CDR3: TGTGCCAGCAGCCTGTGGGGGGGCGAAAAACTGTTTTTT. This sequence encodes CASSLWGGEKLFF.

The gene calls are TRBV9 and TRBJ2-7; D gene uncertain. The CDR3 consists of 14 residues. V was shortened by 4 bases and J by 0 bases, with 11 bases between the two germline ends. Germline CDR1 reads SGDLS; CDR2 reads YYNGEE. CDR3 loop: CASSLRETSYEQYF. For the CDR3, the DNA is TGTGCCAGCAGCCTACGCGAAACCTCCTACGAGCAGTACTTC.

The chain combines TRBV28 with TRBJ1-2, with D unresolved. Germline CDR1 and CDR2: MDHEN and SYDVKM. V lost 7 bases and J 3 bases, leaving 12 bases between the germline ends. The CDR3 spans 13 residues. CDR3 sequence reads: CASTLVTDYGYTF. CDR3 nucleotide sequence: TGTGCCAGCACCCTAGTAACGGACTATGGCTACACCTTC.

The genes are TRBV12-3 or TRBV12-4 and TRBJ2-2; D is ambiguous. V shed 3 bases and J shed 4 bases, with 6 bases lying between them. The length of the CDR3 is 13 residues. The CDR3 region is CASSFAGTGELFF. CDR3 in DNA: TGTGCCAGCAGTTTTGCCGGCACCGGGGAGCTGTTTTTT.

CDR3 coding DNA: TGTGCCAGCAGTGAATTGACTAGCGGGGTGTTCAATGAGCAGTTCTTC. This translates into CASSELTSGVFNEQFF. This chain connects TRBV6-1 to TRBJ2-1, with TRBD2 matching 11 bases. The CDR3 is made up of 16 amino acids. V was clipped by 2 bases and J by 6 bases; unmatched bases: 6. The germline V gene encodes CDR1 MNHNS and CDR2 SASEGT.

J is TRBJ2-2 and V is TRBV24-1; 8 bases line up with TRBD1. Germline CDR1 KGHDR, CDR2 SFDVKD. After removal of 7 bases from V and 5 bases from J, the junction contained 11 bases not matched to a gene. The CDR3 contains 16 residues. The CDR3 DNA sequence: TGTGCCACCAGCCCCTTAGGACAGGGTAATACCGGGGAGCTGTTTTTT. Translating it yields CATSPLGQGNTGELFF.

The chain carries TRBV4-2 and TRBJ2-5; D remains ambiguous. CDR3 length: 15 residues. Germline CDR1 reads LGHNA; CDR2 reads YNFKEQ. The V and J ends lost 1 base and 2 bases respectively, with 11 bases between them. The CDR3 region is CASSQGIGAQETQYF. In DNA form, the CDR3 reads TGTGCCAGCAGCCAAGGAATCGGAGCTCAAGAGACCCAGTACTTC.

This rearrangement joins TRBV5-4 to TRBJ2-2, with TRBD2 matching over 12 bases. V lost 3 bases to trimming and J lost 6 bases; unmatched junction nucleotides: 6. The CDR3 length is 16 residues. CDR1 is SGHNT and CDR2 is YYREEE in the germline V gene (reference sequence). In nucleotides, the CDR3 is TGTGCCAGCAGCTCCGGACTAGCGGGATTATCCGGGGAGCTGTTTTTT. Its protein product is CASSSGLAGLSGELFF.

The chain joins TRBV6-5 to TRBJ2-5; 9 bases align to TRBD2. This CDR3 is built from 14 residues. Germline V gene lookup returns CDR1 MNHEY and CDR2 SVGAGI. V was pared by 0 bases and J by 5 bases, with 1 base of the junction left unmatched. The chain's CDR3 is CASSYSSGGETQYF. CDR3 DNA: TGTGCCAGCAGTTACTCGAGCGGGGGGGAGACCCAGTACTTC.

The table lists this clone with a count of one. This chain uses TRBV7-9 with TRBJ2-3, with no clear D. This CDR3 spans 12 amino acids. The ends were cut back, 5 bases at V and 4 bases at J, with 7 bases in the middle. Germline V lookup: CDR1 SEHNR, CDR2 FQNEAQ (reference sequence). CDR3 sequence: CASSRVSDTQYF. The CDR3 DNA follows: TGTGCCAGCAGCCGGGTCTCAGATACGCAGTATTTT. Based on the CDR3 plus reference TRBV7-9 and TRBJ2-3, the full variable domain is DTGVSQNPRHKITKRGQNVTFRCDPISEHNRLYWYRQTLGQGPEFLTYFQNEAQLEKSRLLSDRFSAERPKGSFSTLEIQRTEQGDSAMYLCASSRVSDTQYFGPGTRLTVL.

The table lists this clone with a count of one. The chain links TRBV19 to TRBJ2-7; D possibly corresponds to TRBD1 (6 bases). This CDR3 contains 13 residues. CDR1 is LNHDA, CDR2 SQIVND, per germline (reference sequence). V was clipped by 9 bases and J by 0 bases, with 12 bases between them. The CDR3 DNA follows: TGTGCCAGCCGCGAGGACAGCTCCTACGAGCAGTACTTC. This sequence encodes CASREDSSYEQYF.

This chain joins TRBV28 and TRBJ2-1, with 7 nucleotides matching TRBD1. This CDR3 spans 13 amino acids. Germline V lookup: CDR1 MDHEN, CDR2 SYDVKM. The V and J ends lost 7 bases and 6 bases, in that order; junction bases with no gene match: 6. The CDR3 DNA reads TGTGCCAGCAAATGGAGACAGGGCAATGAGCAGTTCTTC. It codes for CASKWRQGNEQFF.